The 19 T cell receptor beta chains given below trace back to one sample, sequenced in a study of PD-1 blockade in classical Hodgkin lymphoma. TCRdb's copy holds only in-frame clones and misses some; the assay was immunoSEQ multiplex PCR. The repertoire consists of tens of thousands of clones, with roughly 93% occurring once and the leading ten covering 2% to 3%. The time point: newly diagnosed, previously untreated cHL patient sample. Input material: peripheral blood mononuclear cells (PBMCs). All receptors derive from a human donor with classical Hodgkin lymphoma.

The rearrangement joins TRBV5-1 to TRBJ1-3; D is possibly TRBD1 (6 bases). The germline gives CDR1 SGHRS, CDR2 YFSETQ. The CDR3 runs 15 residues. Trimming removed 4 bases from V and 8 bases from J, with 19 bases in between. For the CDR3, the DNA is TGCGCCAGCAGCCCTTTCGACAGGACCGGAGACACCATATATTTT. Protein product: CASSPFDRTGDTIYF.

V and J are TRBV5-5 and TRBJ1-1; no firm D call. V was cut by 2 bases and J by 3 bases, with 17 bases left in between. Germline-derived CDR1 and CDR2 are SGHKS and YYEKEE (reference sequence). The CDR3 totals 16 residues. CDR3 nucleotide sequence: TGTGCCAGCAGCTTCCCTCAATTGGCTGGGGACACTGAAGCTTTCTTT. Translation: CASSFPQLAGDTEAFF.

V usage is TRBV2 and J usage is TRBJ2-3; a weak D match, TRBD1 (5 bases). V shed 9 bases and J shed 2 bases, with 15 bases lying between them. The CDR3 consists of 14 residues. Germline CDR1 is SNHLY and CDR2 is FYNNEI. The DNA of the CDR3 is TGTGCCAGTAAGCGCGACAGATACACAGATACGCAGTATTTT. It encodes CASKRDRYTDTQYF.

This clone was recorded once. The chain couples TRBV5-1 to TRBJ1-5, with 7 bases that match TRBD1. Germline CDR1 SGHRS, CDR2 YFSETQ. CDR3 length equals 19 residues. V was clipped by 0 bases and J by 0 bases; unmatched bases: 12. CDR3 sequence reads: CASSLVYRGEYYSNQPQHF. The CDR3 coding sequence is TGCGCCAGCAGCTTGGTGTACAGGGGTGAATACTATAGCAATCAGCCCCAGCATTTT.

This clone was counted once. This chain joins TRBV21-1 and TRBJ1-2; TRBD1, the table's D call, was not compared with the DNA. TRBV21-1 is given as a pseudogene. This CDR3 spans 17 amino acids. The DNA of the CDR3 is TGTGCCAGCAGCAAAGTGGGAAAGACAGGGGAAGTGCTTGGCTACACCTTC. This sequence encodes CASSKVGKTGEVLGYTF.

The chain joins TRBV5-1 to TRBJ1-2, with D tentatively TRBD1 (6 bases). Germline CDR1 SGHRS, CDR2 YFSETQ. Deletions cut 4 bases from V and 8 bases from J, with 21 bases between. The CDR3 contains 15 residues. CDR3 DNA sequence: TGCGCCAGCAGCGCTTCACATCCTGGACAGCCGGGCTACACCTTC. This encodes CASSASHPGQPGYTF.

The rearrangement uses TRBV7-8 and TRBJ1-2; D is possibly TRBD1 (6 bases). This CDR3 contains 14 residues. V shed 3 bases and J shed 4 bases, with 12 bases lying between them. The germline V gene has CDR1 SGHVS and CDR2 FQNEAQ. The CDR3 region is CASSFGQTLYGYTF. In DNA form, the CDR3 reads TGTGCCAGCAGCTTCGGACAGACCCTCTATGGCTACACCTTC.

The chain has TRBV10-2 and TRBJ2-7; D gene ambiguous. V was pared by 5 bases and J by 5 bases, with 13 bases between. The germline V gene has CDR1 WSHSY and CDR2 SAAADI. This CDR3 spans 13 amino acids. CDR3 DNA: TGCGCCAGCAGTTGGACCGCCTATAACGAGCAGTACTTC. Amino acid sequence: CASSWTAYNEQYF.

The CDR3 loop reads CASSFLGGTGELFF. CDR3 sequence (DNA): TGTGCCAGCAGCTTCCTAGGGGGCACCGGGGAGCTGTTTTTT. The chain joins TRBV7-9 to TRBJ2-2; a possible D gene is TRBD1 (6 bases). V dropped 3 bases and J dropped 4 bases, with 9 bases sitting between them. Germline loops: CDR1 SEHNR, CDR2 FQNEAQ (reference sequence). This CDR3 region has 14 residues.

The chain uses TRBV29-1 and TRBJ2-2, with TRBD2 matching over 12 bases. Germline V gene sequence: CDR1 SQVTM, CDR2 ANQGSEA. CDR3 length equals 15 residues. Trimming took 7 bases from V and 6 from J; bases not matched to a gene: 9. The CDR3 DNA follows: TGCAGCGCTAGGACTAGCGGGACTTCGTCCGGGGAGCTGTTTTTT. Its protein is CSARTSGTSSGELFF.

In DNA form, the CDR3 reads TGTGCCAGCTCACCACTCGTATTCGGGGGGAAAACTAGCACAGATACGCAGTATTTT. Residues: CASSPLVFGGKTSTDTQYF. The V and J genes are TRBV18 and TRBJ2-3; 7 bases map to TRBD2. CDR3 length: 19 residues. The germline CDR1 and CDR2 sequences are KGHSH and LQKENI. Trimming cost V 1 base and J 0 bases; bases outside gene matches: 13.

CDR3 nucleotides: TGTGCCACCCAAAGGGACAGAAGTCAAGAGACCCAGTACTTC. The encoded protein is CATQRDRSQETQYF. This chain joins TRBV2 and TRBJ2-5; 7 bases agree with TRBD1. Germline V gives CDR1 SNHLY, CDR2 FYNNEI. V gave up 10 bases and J gave up 2 bases; unmatched junction bases: 10. This CDR3 contains 14 residues.

The chain has TRBV7-9 and TRBJ1-6, with unresolved D. The ends were cut back, 1 base at V and 6 bases at J, with 10 bases in the middle. Germline loops: CDR1 SEHNR, CDR2 FQNEAQ (reference sequence). The CDR3 has 15 amino acids. CDR3 amino acids: CASSLVMLSNSPLHF. The CDR3 bases are TGTGCCAGCAGCTTAGTTATGCTGAGTAATTCACCCCTCCACTTT.

This clone occurred a few times. The genes are TRBV5-8 and TRBJ2-7; 9 positions agree with TRBD1. The CDR3 is made up of 13 amino acids. In germline, CDR1 is SGHTS, CDR2 YDEGEE. The V gene end was trimmed by 4 bases and the J gene end by 2 bases; junction bases not matched to a gene: 1. Written as DNA, the CDR3 is TGTGCCAGCAGCAGGACAGGGGCCTACGAGCAGTACTTC. This gives the protein CASSRTGAYEQYF.

V and J are TRBV6-1 and TRBJ1-1; D perhaps matches TRBD1 (5 bases). The germline V gene encodes CDR1 MNHNS and CDR2 SASEGT. The CDR3 extends over 12 amino acids. V was trimmed by 3 bases and J by 9 bases, leaving 11 bases between them. The CDR3 reads CASSDRVGQAFF. Here the CDR3 DNA reads TGTGCCAGCAGTGATAGGGTGGGGCAAGCTTTCTTT.

V usage is TRBV28 and J usage is TRBJ1-1, with D maybe TRBD1 (5 bases). Germline CDR1 reads MDHEN; CDR2 reads SYDVKM. The CDR3 is made up of 16 amino acids. V lost 7 bases, J lost 9 bases, and 27 bases lay in between. CDR3 DNA: TGTGCCAGCAATACCGGGACTTTAGTTTCCCCAAAGAAAGCTTTCTTT. This encodes CASNTGTLVSPKKAFF. The full variable domain, with the rest looked up from reference TRBV28 and TRBJ1-1, is DVKVTQSSRYLVKRTGEKVFLECVQDMDHENMFWYRQDPGLGLRLIYFSYDVKMKEKGDIPEGYSVSREKKERFSLILESASTNQTSMYLCASNTGTLVSPKKAFFGQGTRLTVV.

The chain uses TRBV5-8 and TRBJ2-7, with TRBD2 as a possible D gene (5 bases). V was pared by 0 bases and J by 5 bases, with 12 bases between. This CDR3 spans 14 amino acids. Germline V gives CDR1 SGHTS, CDR2 YDEGEE. For the CDR3, the DNA is TGTGCCAGCAGCTTGGGGAACGAGGGTGACGAGCAGTACTTC. Its protein product is CASSLGNEGDEQYF.

The J gene is TRBJ1-1, the V gene TRBV7-3; no clear D. The V end was cut by 0 bases, the J end by 1 base, with 6 bases between. This CDR3 region has 14 residues. Germline CDR1 and CDR2: SGHTA and FQGTGA. The CDR3 DNA is TGTGCCAGCAGCTTAACGGCCGGGAACACTGAAGCTTTCTTT. It encodes CASSLTAGNTEAFF.

The chain carries TRBV5-4 and TRBJ2-5, with 12 bases matching TRBD1. The CDR3 has 15 amino acids. The germline CDR1 and CDR2 sequences are SGHNT and YYREEE (reference sequence). V dropped 4 bases and J dropped 5; count of bases not matched to a gene: 6. DNA of the CDR3: TGTGCCAGCAGCGATGGGACAGGGGGCGAGGAGACCCAGTACTTC. Residues: CASSDGTGGEETQYF.